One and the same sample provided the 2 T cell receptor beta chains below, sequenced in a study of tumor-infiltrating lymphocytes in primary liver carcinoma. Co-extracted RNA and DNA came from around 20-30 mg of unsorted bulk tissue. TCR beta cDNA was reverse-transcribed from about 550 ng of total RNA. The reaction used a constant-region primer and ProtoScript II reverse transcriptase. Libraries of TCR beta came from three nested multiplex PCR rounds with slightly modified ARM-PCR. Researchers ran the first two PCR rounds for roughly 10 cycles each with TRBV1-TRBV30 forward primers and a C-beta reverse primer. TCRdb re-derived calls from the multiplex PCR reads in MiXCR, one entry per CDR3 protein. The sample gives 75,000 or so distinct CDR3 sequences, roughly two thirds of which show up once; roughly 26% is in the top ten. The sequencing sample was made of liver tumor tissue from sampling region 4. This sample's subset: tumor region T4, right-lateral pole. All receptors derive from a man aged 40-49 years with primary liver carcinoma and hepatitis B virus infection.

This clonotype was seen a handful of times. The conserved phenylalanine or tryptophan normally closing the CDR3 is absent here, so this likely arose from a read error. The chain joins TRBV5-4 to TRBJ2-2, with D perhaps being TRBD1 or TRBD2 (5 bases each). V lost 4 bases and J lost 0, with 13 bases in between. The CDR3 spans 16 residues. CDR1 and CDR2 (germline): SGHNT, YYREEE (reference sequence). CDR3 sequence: CASSHGKGPNTGELFS. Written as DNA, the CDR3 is TGTGCCAGCAGCCACGGAAAGGGACCGAACACCGGGGAGCTGTTTTCT.

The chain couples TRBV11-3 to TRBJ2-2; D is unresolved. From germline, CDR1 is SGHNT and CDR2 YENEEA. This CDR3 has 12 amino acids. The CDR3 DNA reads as TGTTCCAACAGCCCTTACGGCAGGGAGCTGTTTTTT. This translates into CSNSPYGRELFF.